The source of this T cell receptor beta chain is a study of T cell responses to AZD1222 COVID-19 vaccine. Study-level findings and limits: Repertoires were obtained only post-peak T cell response. Receipt of two AZD1222 doses was followed by a rise in Spike-specific TCR breadth and depth.

Trimming pared 3 bases from V and 6 bases from J, leaving 15 bases between. CDR3 length: 15 amino acids. Germline V gene lookup returns CDR1 SGDLS and CDR2 YYNGEE. Comment on this clone: Its specificity is not known.

Assay used: immunoSEQ multiplex PCR; TCRdb lists only in-frame clones, some missing. The sample has around 140,000 clones; roughly 85% are singletons. This clonotype was sampled from an adult who received the MenACWY meningococcal vaccine as a control. This sequence joins TRBV9 and TRBJ2-2; D possibly corresponds to TRBD2 (6 bases). This material consisted of peripheral blood, taken 28 days after the second dose of the MenACWY control vaccine. CDR3 nucleotides: TGTGCCAGCAGCGGGGGCCCCCCGGGGGCCGGGGAGCTGTTTTTT. This gives the protein CASSGGPPGAGELFF.